The 20 T cell receptor beta chains below all came from one sample that was sequenced in a study of radiation and T cells in renal cell carcinoma. The time point here: baseline pretreatment blood. The treatment: 15 Gy SBRT to primary tumor, nephrectomy 4 weeks later. Using immunoSEQ multiplex PCR, the repertoire was profiled, and TCRdb retains in-frame clones only, with some absent. In the table there are 150,000 or so clones, around 78% of which are singletons. Sequencing was performed on blood, taken from a patient whose treatment included radiotherapy and nephrectomy. The receptors shown here come from a woman aged 45-65 years with renal cell carcinoma.

The chain employs TRBV7-2 and TRBJ2-1, with 7 bases aligning to TRBD2. CDR1 SGHTA and CDR2 FQGNSA come from the germline V gene. This CDR3 has 14 residues. V dropped 4 bases and J dropped 2; count of bases not matched to a gene: 2. The CDR3 coding sequence is TGTGCCAGCAGCTACGGACTAGCCTACAATGAGCAGTTCTTC. Protein sequence: CASSYGLAYNEQFF.

This clone has more than one count but fewer than ten. V gene TRBV6-5 combines with J gene TRBJ1-6; D is unclear. Per the germline V gene, CDR1 is MNHEY and CDR2 is SVGAGI. The germline V and J ends were trimmed by 4 bases and 13 bases, with 11 bases remaining between them. This CDR3 region has 12 residues. The CDR3, as DNA: TGTGCCAGCAGTTCAGCGGGCTCCCCCCTCCACTTT. The encoded protein is CASSSAGSPLHF.

The CDR3 DNA reads TGTGCCAGCAGCCTTCTTGGCGGGAGTTTCACAGATACGCAGTATTTT. Protein sequence: CASSLLGGSFTDTQYF. The chain employs TRBV9 and TRBJ2-3; TRBD2 agrees at 7 bases. The length of the CDR3 is 16 residues. The junction had 10 bases not matched to a gene; V was cut back by 4 bases and J by 2 bases. The germline gives CDR1 SGDLS, CDR2 YYNGEE. The full variable domain, its missing parts supplied by reference TRBV9 and TRBJ2-3, is DSGVTQTPKHLITATGQRVTLRCSPRSGDLSVYWYQQSLDQGLQFLIQYYNGEERAKGNILERFSAQQFPDLHSELNLSSLELGDSALYFCASSLLGGSFTDTQYFGPGTRLTVL.

V usage is TRBV5-6 and J usage is TRBJ2-6; D is perhaps TRBD2 (6 bases). The germline V and J ends were trimmed by 4 bases and 13 bases, with 12 bases remaining between them. This CDR3 contains 12 residues. CDR1 SGHDT and CDR2 YYEEEE come from the germline V gene. CDR3 loop: CASSRGKTVLTF. In DNA, the CDR3 is TGTGCCAGCAGCCGGGGGAAAACAGTCCTGACTTTC.

The chain is built from TRBV18 and TRBJ2-1; 7 bases are shared with TRBD1. Trimming took 6 bases from V and 5 from J; bases not matched to a gene: 10. Per the germline V gene, CDR1 is KGHSH and CDR2 is LQKENI. This CDR3 is 15 amino acids long. Here the CDR3 DNA reads TGTGCCAGCTCCTCCCGGGACAGAGCAAACAATGAGCAGTTCTTC. Protein sequence: CASSSRDRANNEQFF. The full variable domain, rest sourced from reference TRBV18 and TRBJ2-1, is NAGVMQNPRHLVRRRGQEARLRCSPMKGHSHVYWYRQLPEEGLKFMVYLQKENIIDESGMPKERFSAEFPKEGPSILRIQQVVRGDSAAYFCASSSRDRANNEQFFGPGTRLTVL.

The genes are TRBV28 and TRBJ2-5; TRBD2 matches at 13 bases. The CDR3 consists of 15 residues. V was pared by 5 bases and J by 2 bases, with 2 bases of the junction left unmatched. Germline values: CDR1 MDHEN, CDR2 SYDVKM. The CDR3 nucleotides are TGTGCCAGCAGTCCGGGACTAGCGGGACAAGAGACCCAGTACTTC. It encodes CASSPGLAGQETQYF.

The rearrangement uses TRBV18 and TRBJ2-1, with D hard to call. This CDR3 contains 14 residues. Trimming took off 3 bases at V and 5 bases at J, with 11 bases between the two ends. In germline, CDR1 is KGHSH, CDR2 LQKENI. CDR3 in amino acids: CASSPPADDNEQFF. The CDR3 nucleotides read TGTGCCAGCTCACCGCCGGCTGACGACAATGAGCAGTTCTTC.

The chain combines TRBV2 with TRBJ2-7, with D maybe TRBD1 (6 bases). V lost 4 bases and J 12 bases, leaving 22 bases between the germline ends. The germline V gene encodes CDR1 SNHLY and CDR2 FYNNEI. The CDR3 runs to 14 residues. The chain's CDR3 is CASSVGTLSTSLYF. CDR3 coding DNA: TGTGCCAGCAGTGTCGGGACACTCTCTACGAGCTTGTACTTC.

V is TRBV6-5 and J is TRBJ1-2; D is uncertain. The CDR3 spans 15 residues. V gave up 0 bases and J gave up 4 bases, with 12 bases separating them. From germline, CDR1 is MNHEY and CDR2 SVGAGI. The CDR3 bases are TGTGCCAGCAGTTACTCGGCCAGGAGGTCCTATGGCTACACCTTC. Translated, it gives CASSYSARRSYGYTF.

The chain uses TRBV14 and TRBJ2-7; no reliable D call. The CDR3 length is 14 residues. The germline gives CDR1 SGHDN, CDR2 FVKESK. Trimming shortened V by 0 bases and J by 0 bases, and 6 bases separated the two germline ends. This chain's CDR3 is CASSQDRISYEQYF. In DNA, the CDR3 is TGTGCCAGCAGCCAAGACAGGATCTCCTACGAGCAGTACTTC.

In the case of this clone: Within the sample, other DNA sequences also encode this same CDR3. The DNA of the CDR3 is TGTGCCAGCAGCTTAGGGCAGGGGAATGAAAAACTGTTTTTT. Its protein is CASSLGQGNEKLFF. The J gene is TRBJ1-4, the V gene TRBV11-2, with TRBD1 as a possible D gene (6 bases). There are 14 residues in the CDR3. Germline V CDR1 and CDR2: SGHAT, FQNNGV. Trimming removed 1 base at V and 5 bases at J, with 8 bases between.

The chain recombines TRBV18 with TRBJ2-5; D is possibly TRBD1 (6 bases). The germline V and J ends were trimmed by 4 bases and 2 bases, with 8 bases remaining between them. The CDR3 has 13 amino acids. Germline V gives CDR1 KGHSH, CDR2 LQKENI. The CDR3 here is CASSLGQQETQYF. The CDR3 DNA is TGTGCCAGCTCACTTGGACAGCAAGAGACCCAGTACTTC.

As concerns this clone: Other nucleotide sequences from this sample produce the same CDR3. The chain uses TRBV5-1 and TRBJ2-1, with D hard to call. There are 15 residues in the CDR3. The germline gives CDR1 SGHRS, CDR2 YFSETQ. V lost 0 bases and J lost 0, with 7 bases in between. This CDR3 reads CASSLDGSSYNEQFF. In DNA form, the CDR3 reads TGCGCCAGCAGCTTGGATGGAAGCTCCTACAATGAGCAGTTCTTC.

The gene calls are TRBV11-2 and TRBJ1-6; D gene uncertain. The CDR3 is 12 residues long. Germline CDR1 is SGHAT and CDR2 is FQNNGV. Trimming pared 1 base from V and 10 bases from J, leaving 5 bases between. The CDR3 here is CASSLVNSPLHF. The CDR3 DNA follows: TGTGCCAGCAGCTTAGTCAACTCACCCCTCCACTTT.

The chain is built from TRBV6-1 and TRBJ1-4; D is perhaps TRBD1 (5 bases). This CDR3 comprises 13 residues. V shed 6 bases and J shed 7 bases, with 12 bases lying between them. Germline CDR1 and CDR2: MNHNS and SASEGT. Here the CDR3 DNA reads TGTGCCAGCAGCCCCAATGGGGGTGAAAAACTGTTTTTT. Amino acids: CASSPNGGEKLFF.

The CDR3 loop is CASSLLRGGETQYF. The CDR3 region has the DNA TGTGCCAGCAGTCTGCTCCGGGGTGGAGAGACCCAGTACTTC. The gene calls are TRBV6-6 and TRBJ2-5; possibly TRBD2 for D (5 bases). Deletions cut 5 bases from V and 4 bases from J, with 14 bases between. There are 14 residues in the CDR3. Germline CDR1 is MNHNY and CDR2 is SVGAGI (reference sequence).

This clone was found once. This sequence joins TRBV7-2 and TRBJ2-4, with 7 bases lining up with TRBD1. With 4 bases clipped from V and 3 bases from J, the junction kept 9 bases outside the gene matches. Germline V CDR1 and CDR2: SGHTA, FQGNSA. CDR3 size: 16 residues. As DNA, the CDR3 is TGTGCCAGCAGCTCTACAGGGGCGCGGGTCAAAAACATTCAGTACTTC. This codes for CASSSTGARVKNIQYF.

The chain joins TRBV28 to TRBJ1-1, with no clear D. Trimming removed 5 bases from V and 11 bases from J, with 15 bases in between. The CDR3 has 12 amino acids. Germline values: CDR1 MDHEN, CDR2 SYDVKM. The CDR3 DNA reads as TGTGCCAGCAGTCTCTGGCCCCAAGAGGCTTTCTTT. It translates to CASSLWPQEAFF.

Worth noting for this clone: The same CDR3 also results from other DNA sequences found in this sample. This chain uses TRBV5-4 with TRBJ2-3, with D perhaps matching TRBD2 (6 bases). The CDR3 has 14 residues. The V gene's germline CDR1 is SGHNT and CDR2 YYREEE (reference sequence). The V end lost 0 bases, the J end lost 1 base, and 6 bases lay between the germline ends. The CDR3 DNA reads TGTGCCAGCAGCTTGGGCGGGGGCACAGATACGCAGTATTTT. This translates into CASSLGGGTDTQYF.

The chain couples TRBV5-4 to TRBJ1-2; the D is unclear. The CDR3 loop spans 14 amino acids. V gave up 3 bases and J gave up 6 bases, with 15 bases separating them. CDR1 SGHNT and CDR2 YYREEE come from the germline V gene (reference sequence). The CDR3 DNA follows: TGTGCCAGCAGCTCCCCGGAATTGACGGATGGCTACACCTTC. Amino acid sequence: CASSSPELTDGYTF.